The rows below give T cell receptor beta chains drawn from one sample of a study of spatial heterogeneity in lung cancer. TCRdb re-called the 5' RACE reads with MiXCR, one entry per CDR3 protein. The repertoire has 50,000 to 65,000 distinct CDR3 sequences, less than 9% of them found once; the top ten carry roughly 3%. The input for sequencing was PBMCs, taken at surgery. These receptors were taken from a female donor with early-stage non-small cell lung cancer. CDR3s include the opening cysteine and the closing phenylalanine or tryptophan. D genes are given only for firm matches. For some rows the clone size is stated as once, few or many, or as a class when expanded; others skip it.

v_call	clone_size	d_call	j_call	cdr3_aa	cdr3_nt
TRBV15	few	NA	TRBJ2-1	CATSRGGNLLSHEQFF	TGTGCCACCAGCAGAGGAGGAAATCTACTCTCCCATGAGCAGTTCTTC
TRBV28	few	TRBD2	TRBJ2-2	CASSYWSLAGGPGELFF	TGTGCCAGCAGTTACTGGTCCCTAGCGGGGGGTCCCGGGGAGCTGTTTTTT
TRBV29-1	many	TRBD1	TRBJ1-1	CSVEGGDRDLNTEAFF	TGCAGCGTTGAAGGAGGGGACAGGGATCTGAACACTGAAGCTTTCTTT
TRBV4-1	many	NA	TRBJ2-2	CASSQAQGLGELFF	TGCGCCAGCAGCCAAGCTCAGGGACTCGGGGAGCTGTTTTTT
TRBV28	few	NA	TRBJ1-3	CASSPTVSGNTIYF	TGTGCCAGCAGTCCCACAGTCTCTGGAAACACCATATATTTT
TRBV28	many	NA	TRBJ1-5	CASNPVFNQPQHF	TGTGCCAGCAACCCGGTATTCAATCAGCCCCAGCATTTT
TRBV6-1	NA	NA	TRBJ1-6	CASKDLHNSPLHF	TGTGCCAGCAAAGATCTCCATAATTCACCCCTCCACTTT
TRBV11-2	many	TRBD1	TRBJ1-1	CASSLVIRGRAFF	TGTGCCAGCAGCTTAGTTATCAGGGGGCGAGCTTTCTTT
TRBV5-4	NA	NA	TRBJ2-7	CASSLIGVGSEQYF	TGTGCCAGCAGCTTGATAGGCGTGGGGTCCGAGCAGTACTTC
TRBV23-1	many	NA	TRBJ2-5	CASSQSRTPETQYF	TGCGCCAGCAGTCAATCGAGGACTCCGGAGACCCAGTACTTC
TRBV9	few	NA	TRBJ2-2	CASSPPVGAYVVELFF	TGTGCCAGCAGCCCCCCCGTAGGGGCTTATGTCGTGGAGCTGTTTTTT
TRBV5-4	NA	NA	TRBJ2-2	CASSLKGNYTGELFF	TGTGCCAGCAGCTTGAAAGGAAACTACACGGGGGAGCTGTTTTTT
TRBV7-6	many	NA	TRBJ2-5	CASSLGASQETQYF	TGTGCCAGCAGCTTAGGGGCGAGTCAAGAGACCCAGTACTTC
TRBV4-1	many	NA	TRBJ1-4	CASSQAGATNEKLFF	TGCGCCAGCAGCCAAGCCGGGGCAACTAATGAAAAACTGTTTTTT
TRBV5-1	many	NA	TRBJ1-1	CASGEGGLNTEAFF	TGCGCCAGCGGAGAGGGGGGACTGAACACTGAAGCTTTCTTT
TRBV25-1	NA	NA	TRBJ2-2	CASSVGYGELFF	TGTGCCAGCAGCGTTGGGTACGGGGAGCTGTTTTTT
TRBV29-1	many	NA	TRBJ1-4	CSVADRFNEKLFF	TGCAGCGTTGCAGACAGGTTTAATGAAAAACTGTTTTTT
TRBV7-4	NA	NA	TRBJ2-7	CASSLQQWTQQYF	TGTGCCAGCAGCTTACAACAGTGGACGCAGCAGTACTTC
TRBV19	many	TRBD2	TRBJ2-2	CASSIDRSGVSNTGELFF	TGTGCCAGTAGTATAGATCGCAGCGGGGTATCGAACACCGGGGAGCTGTTTTTT
TRBV5-1	many	NA	TRBJ2-7	CASSLLSTGEAVYEQYF	TGCGCCAGCAGCTTGCTATCAACAGGGGAGGCGGTCTACGAGCAGTACTTC
TRBV6-6	few	NA	TRBJ2-5	CASSYGQSGETQYF	TGTGCCAGCAGTTACGGGCAGTCAGGAGAGACCCAGTACTTC
TRBV29-1	many	NA	TRBJ2-6	CSVAIAGANVLTF	TGCAGCGTTGCTATAGCAGGGGCCAACGTCCTGACTTTC
TRBV6-5	few	TRBD1	TRBJ1-6	CASKGGTGVNSPLHF	TGTGCCAGCAAAGGAGGGACAGGGGTTAATTCACCCCTCCACTTT
TRBV5-1	many	NA	TRBJ2-1	CASSLDGDTHSYNEQFF	TGCGCCAGCAGCTTGGACGGGGACACGCACTCCTACAATGAGCAGTTCTTC
TRBV5-5	few	TRBD1	TRBJ1-4	CASSLGPGQTNEKLFF	TGTGCCAGCAGCTTGGGTCCGGGACAGACAAATGAAAAACTGTTTTTT
TRBV20-1	many	NA	TRBJ1-1	CSAREGPKWPFF	TGCAGTGCTAGAGAAGGGCCTAAGTGGCCTTTCTTT
TRBV7-3	many	TRBD2	TRBJ2-3	CASSSRLAGGTDTQYF	TGTGCCAGCAGTTCAAGACTAGCGGGGGGCACAGATACGCAGTATTTT
TRBV28	many	NA	TRBJ2-3	CASSGGTVGTDTQYF	TGTGCCAGCAGTGGCGGGACTGTGGGAACAGATACGCAGTATTTT
TRBV20-1	few	NA	TRBJ2-7	CSARDNRVVYEQYF	TGCAGTGCTAGAGATAACAGGGTAGTATACGAGCAGTACTTC
TRBV20-1	many	NA	TRBJ1-3	CSVSGSSSGNTIYF	TGCAGTGTATCCGGGTCTAGCTCTGGAAACACCATATATTTT
TRBV5-4	many	NA	TRBJ2-1	CASSFARGNYNEQFF	TGTGCCAGCAGCTTTGCTCGGGGAAACTACAATGAGCAGTTCTTC
TRBV20-1	many	TRBD2	TRBJ2-7	CSAREAGRPWEQYF	TGCAGTGCTAGAGAAGCGGGACGGCCGTGGGAGCAGTACTTC
TRBV28	NA	NA	TRBJ1-1	CASRLNTEAFF	TGTGCCAGCAGATTGAACACTGAAGCTTTCTTT
TRBV5-1	many	TRBD2	TRBJ2-3	CASSLRLAGGQGNTQYF	TGCGCCAGCAGCTTGCGCCTAGCGGGGGGGCAAGGGAATACGCAGTATTTT